This T cell receptor beta chain was captured by sequencing in a study of regulatory T cells in long-lasting Graves disease (dated by TCRdb to about 2021). Regarding the study in general: Newly diagnosed Graves' disease patients had taken antithyroid drugs for less than 3 months. Peripheral blood TCR sequencing and RNA sequencing compared persistent Graves' disease patients with newly diagnosed Graves' disease patients. The study took place in China and was registered as a clinical trial. A total of around 35 samples underwent TCR sequencing: 13 from persistent and around 20 from newly diagnosed Graves' disease patients.

There are a few counts of this clonotype. Its specific antigen is unknown. Base qualities are not recorded, but no much larger clone differs from it by a single base. Reading the germline V gene gives CDR1 MDHEN and CDR2 SYDVKM. Reading from cysteine to phenylalanine, the CDR3 counts 17 amino acids. The retained sequence is limited to the CDR3, 51 bases, with the frame set at the first base. The germline V end is reduced by 7 bases and the J end by 7 bases; junction bases left unmatched: 13. The time point label corresponds to: newly diagnosed GD, antithyroid drugs for less than 3 months. For both TCR sequencing and RNA sequencing, RNA was extracted from PBMCs in TRIzol. The diagnosis of Graves' disease was made according to American Thyroid Association guidelines. Patients were recruited from an endocrinology department in Xi'an, China. Each patient gave approximately 9.7 milliliters of peripheral blood, collected in an EDTA anticoagulant tube. PBMCs were isolated by Ficoll Paque Plus density gradient separation without further T cell sorting. RNA quality was checked with an Agilent 2100 Bioanalyzer and agarose gel, and concentration with a NanoDrop 2000.

The receptor library was made with multiplex PCR. TCRdb shows the sequencer as Illumina HiSeq 4000. To build TCR beta libraries, CDR3 regions were amplified by Arm-PCR using iRepertoire HTBI primers. Gel purification was performed on PCR products prior to sequencing. As for the original processing: Gene usage analysis of CDR3 amino acid clonotypes used the 60 to 75 TRBV and 14 to 15 TRBJ segments found across samples. COPE and FqMerger were used to merge the filtered high-quality paired reads into contigs. BLAST was used to align contigs to IMGT TRBV, TRBD and TRBJ reference genes, with CDR3 defined following IMGT. Highly expanded clones were defined as clonotypes with a frequency above 0.1%. Shannon entropy served as the measure of repertoire diversity, while the Gini coefficient captured V-J evenness. A clonotype was considered public if more than one individual shared it. Starting from the raw public reads, TCRdb applied fastp trimming at Q25, assembled clones with MiXCR and retained in-frame beta chains. Rows are combined by CDR3 protein, so each entry shows the most common genes and DNA. These V and J calls originate from TCRdb's pipeline instead of the authors' own analysis. This sample gives around 450,000 distinct CDR3 sequences in total; over 12% of them show up just once. Clones ranked in the top ten supply over 7% of the sample.

Results the study describes overall, beyond this receptor: Preferential use of TRBV28, TRBJ1-2 and TRBJ2-5 was observed in persistent disease, whereas TRBV20-1 and TRBJ2-1 were favored in newly diagnosed disease. The authors noted that the small sample size was a limitation that may lower accuracy. Lower TCR Shannon entropy and fewer highly expanded clones were observed in persistent Graves' disease patients than in newly diagnosed patients, which suggested clonal expansion. Sequencing and analysis were limited to the TCR beta chain. Patients with persistent disease shared more public clonotypes (around 2,500) than newly diagnosed patients did (966). The study examined only peripheral blood because the primary lesion, thyroid tissue, could not be accessed.

The same sample was also studied in work on T cells in Graves' hyperthyroidism and ophthalmopathy. Per the second study: A patient counted as having stable Graves' hyperthyroidism if no progression to ophthalmopathy occurred over 18 months of follow-up. The hyperthyroidism patients were between 18 and 65 years old and newly diagnosed, with a disease duration of less than 2 months. Patients with uncontrolled infections, other autoimmune diseases, pregnancy or lactation were excluded. Diagnoses relied on clinical symptoms, serum thyroxine and TRAb, thyroid ultrasound and orbital computed tomography. The TCR CDR3 was subjected to a first round of RT-PCR using the HTBI primer set and the Qiagen OneStep RT-PCR kit. Blood samples also contained most of the expanded thyroid clonotypes (frequency above 0.001), which suggests that blood repertoires may reflect thyroid immune responses. Ophthalmopathy was separated from stable hyperthyroidism by a 13 V-J signature model, with around 88% sensitivity and roughly 81% specificity obtained in cross-validation and 80%/75% obtained in testing. During validation, the model predicted progression to ophthalmopathy a median of roughly 7.1 months ahead of onset, with more than 60% sensitivity and almost 75% specificity. TCR V-J signatures able to tell the groups apart were searched for in a discovery cohort of more than 90 patients, of whom roughly 42 had Graves' ophthalmopathy and about 60 had stable Graves' hyperthyroidism. Whether ophthalmopathy could be predicted prospectively was tested in an independent validation cohort made up of about 18 hyperthyroidism patients plus 17 patients who later progressed to ophthalmopathy. The roughly 99 discovery patients were divided at random into training and test sets in a 7:3 ratio. The study also compared thyroid tissue and blood T-cell repertoires from several Graves' hyperthyroidism patients. Following sampling, methimazole starting at 30 mg daily was given to hyperthyroidism patients, and high-dose intravenous methylprednisolone was given to ophthalmopathy patients. A second multiplex PCR round built the libraries, followed by size selection and purification. Paired-end sequencing of the libraries was performed with 100 bp reads on an Illumina HiSeq2000. SOAPnuke was used to process the raw data, removing reads that contained adapters or uncalled bases, had a mean Phred below 15, or lacked an exact match to the constant primer or identifier. COPE v1.2.5 was used to merge the high-quality paired reads, and each unique nucleotide sequence was defined as a clonotype. Clonotypes were aligned to IMGT TRBV, TRBD and TRBJ reference segments using MiTCR v1.1. Analysis was restricted to V-J combinations with a frequency above 0.0001, which covered over 98% of repertoires. The TCS score was defined as the ratio of F50 (clonal expansion) to E x V (chaos), calculated using BLOSUM62-based TCRdist between CDR3 peptides within each V-J. Welch's t-statistics and random forest reduced some 510 V-J features to 13, which were used in a naive Bayes classifier (R e1071). Sample size was not statistically predetermined, and blinding of investigators to group allocation was not performed. The paper describes TCR Vbeta CDR3 sequencing of about 140 peripheral blood samples, made up of about 40 ophthalmopathy patients, around 73 hyperthyroidism patients and 17 progressor patients.

The rearranged chain carries TRBV28 and TRBJ2-1; 13 junctional bases match TRBD2. The input for sequencing was peripheral blood mononuclear cells (PBMCs), taken at new diagnosis, from a patient treated with antithyroid drugs. This TCR was sampled from a middle-aged woman with Graves disease. Donor details come from another sample of the same person, matched by shared clones. CDR3 sequence: CASTPRVGTSGINEQFF. The nucleotides read TGTGCCAGCACCCCAAGGGTGGGGACTAGCGGGATTAATGAGCAGTTCTTC.